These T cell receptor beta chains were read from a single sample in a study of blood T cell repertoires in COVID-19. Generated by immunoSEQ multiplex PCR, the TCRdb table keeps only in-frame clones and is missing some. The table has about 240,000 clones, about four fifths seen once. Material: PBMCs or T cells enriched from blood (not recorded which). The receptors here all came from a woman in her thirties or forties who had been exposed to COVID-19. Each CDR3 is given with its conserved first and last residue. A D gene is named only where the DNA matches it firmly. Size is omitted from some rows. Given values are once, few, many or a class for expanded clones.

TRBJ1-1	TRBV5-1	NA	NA	TGCGCCAGCAGCTTGAAGGAAACAGGGCACACTGAAGCTTTCTTT	CASSLKETGHTEAFF
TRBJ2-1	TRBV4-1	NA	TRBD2	TGCGCCAGCAGCTTTCAGCGGGGGGCCAATGAGCAGTTCTTC	CASSFQRGANEQFF
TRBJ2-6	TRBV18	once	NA	TGTGCCAGCTCACCTTACAGGTTCTCTGGGGCCAACGTCCTGACTTTC	CASSPYRFSGANVLTF
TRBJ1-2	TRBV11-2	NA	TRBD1	TGTGCCAGCAGCTTAGGGACAGGGAATAGTTATGGCTACACCTTC	CASSLGTGNSYGYTF
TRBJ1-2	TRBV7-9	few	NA	TGTGCCAGCAGCCCACGAGGGATCGGCTACACCTTC	CASSPRGIGYTF
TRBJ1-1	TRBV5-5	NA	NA	TGTGCCAGCAGCTGGACTCGGCTGTCCGGGAACCCTCGGGCTTTCTTT	CASSWTRLSGNPRAFF
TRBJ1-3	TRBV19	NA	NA	TGTGCCAGTCGCGAGGGCAACACCATATATTTT	CASREGNTIYF
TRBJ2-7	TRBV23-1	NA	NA	TGCGCCAGCACACCCGGGTGTCCAGGGTCCTACGAGCAGTACTTC	CASTPGCPGSYEQYF
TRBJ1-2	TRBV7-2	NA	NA	TGTGCCAGCAGCCCCGCCCCCGGGGGTAACTATGGCTACACCTTC	CASSPAPGGNYGYTF
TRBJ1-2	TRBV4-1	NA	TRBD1	TGCGCCAGCAGCCAAGGGGACAGGGGGCTCAACTATGGCTACACCTTC	CASSQGDRGLNYGYTF
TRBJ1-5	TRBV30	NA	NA	TGTGCCTGGAGTGGCGGGGGGCTGAGCAATCAGCCCCAGCATTTT	CAWSGGGLSNQPQHF
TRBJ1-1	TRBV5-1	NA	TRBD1	TGCGCCAGCAGCTTGACAGGGGGTATGGGTGAAGCTTTCTTT	CASSLTGGMGEAFF
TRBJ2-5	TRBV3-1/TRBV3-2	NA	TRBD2	TGTGCCAGCAGGTCGACTAGCGGGGGGTCCCTGGAGACCCAGTACTTC	CASRSTSGGSLETQYF
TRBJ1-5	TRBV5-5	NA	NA	TGTGCCAGCAGCTTTGATCGGGGAGGCAATCAGCCCCAGCATTTT	CASSFDRGGNQPQHF
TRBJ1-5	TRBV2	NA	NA	TGTGCCAGCAGCGCCGGGACACAAGGGCAGCCCCAGCATTTT	CASSAGTQGQPQHF